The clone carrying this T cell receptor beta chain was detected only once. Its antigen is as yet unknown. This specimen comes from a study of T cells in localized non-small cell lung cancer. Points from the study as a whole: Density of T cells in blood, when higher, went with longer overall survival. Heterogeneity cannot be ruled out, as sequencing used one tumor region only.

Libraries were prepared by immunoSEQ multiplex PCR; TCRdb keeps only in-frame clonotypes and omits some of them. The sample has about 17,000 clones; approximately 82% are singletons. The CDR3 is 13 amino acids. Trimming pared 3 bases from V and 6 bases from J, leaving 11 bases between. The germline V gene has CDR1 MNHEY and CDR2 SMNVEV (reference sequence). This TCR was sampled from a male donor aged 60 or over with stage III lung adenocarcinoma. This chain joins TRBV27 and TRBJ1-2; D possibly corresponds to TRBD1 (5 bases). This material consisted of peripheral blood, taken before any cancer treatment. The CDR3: CASSFRQGHGYTF. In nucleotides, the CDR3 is TGTGCCAGCAGTTTCCGGCAGGGACATGGCTACACCTTC.